The 8 T cell receptor beta chains below were found in one sample sequenced in a study of cytomegalovirus exposure and HLA in healthy donors. Vbeta (60) and Jbeta (13) primers were used in the PCR. The assay was immunoSEQ multiplex PCR, and TCRdb's table has in-frame clones only and misses some. There are more than 40,000 clones in the sample, with approximately 16% held by the top ten. The sample taken for sequencing was PBMCs. Receptors originate from a male donor in good health and CMV-seronegative.

The chain recombines TRBV4-1 with TRBJ2-5; D not certain. Germline loops: CDR1 MGHRA, CDR2 YSYEKL. Trimming took 3 bases from V and 3 from J, leaving 8 bases between them. The CDR3 totals 13 residues. CDR3 bases: TGCGCCAGCAGCCAGTTGGCGGAAGAGACCCAGTACTTC. It yields the protein CASSQLAEETQYF.

This rearrangement joins TRBV7-2 to TRBJ1-1; 8 nucleotides match TRBD1. V lost 5 bases, J lost 8 bases, and 7 bases stayed unmatched. This CDR3 has 13 residues. Germline V gives CDR1 SGHTA, CDR2 FQGNSA. CDR3 DNA: TGTGCCAGCAGCCCCTCAGGGGGCGTGGAAGCTTTCTTT. Residues: CASSPSGGVEAFF.

The V gene is TRBV18, the J gene TRBJ2-2; 14 positions match TRBD2. Trimming at V came to 0 bases and at J to 3 bases, leaving 3 bases not matched to a gene. Germline lookup yields CDR1 KGHSH and CDR2 LQKENI. This CDR3 spans 18 amino acids. The CDR3 DNA reads as TGTGCCAGCTCACCACCTGGACTAGCGGGGGGCTACACCGGGGAGCTGTTTTTT. This encodes CASSPPGLAGGYTGELFF.

Concerning this clone itself: One end of the junction is discordant with germline, which a read error may explain. The J gene is TRBJ2-2, the V gene TRBV7-3; 9 nucleotides align to TRBD1. Germline V gene data show CDR1 as SGHTA and CDR2 as FQGTGA. CDR3 length equals 14 residues. CDR3 sequence (DNA): TGTGCCAGCAGCCCCGGGACAGGGTTGGGGGTGCTGTTTTTT. It yields the protein CASSPGTGLGVLFF.

The chain is built from TRBV5-1 and TRBJ1-1; the D gene is possibly TRBD1 (5 bases). Trimming took 2 bases from V and 5 from J, leaving 7 bases between them. CDR1 and CDR2 (germline): SGHRS, YFSETQ. This CDR3 has 12 residues. The CDR3 nucleotides are TGCGCCAGCAGCTTATCAGGGACTGAAGCTTTCTTT. Its translation is CASSLSGTEAFF.

The chain carries TRBV18 and TRBJ1-3; possible D gene TRBD1, 5 bases. Trimming removed 8 bases from V and 0 bases from J, with 11 bases in between. The CDR3 consists of 14 residues. CDR1 and CDR2 (germline): KGHSH, LQKENI. The CDR3 loop is CASPDRYSGNTIYF. The CDR3 nucleotides are TGTGCCAGCCCCGACAGATACTCTGGAAACACCATATATTTT.

The rearrangement links TRBV25-1 to TRBJ1-1, with 8 bases aligning to TRBD1. Germline-derived CDR1 and CDR2 are MGHDK and SYGVNS. V trimming: 3 bases; J trimming: 5 bases; junction bases outside the gene matches: 8. The length of the CDR3 is 15 residues. The CDR3 loop reads CASSDGTGPGTEAFF. CDR3 nucleotides: TGTGCCAGCAGTGACGGGACAGGCCCGGGAACTGAAGCTTTCTTT.

The chain joins TRBV9 to TRBJ1-2, with no clear D. The length of the CDR3 is 13 residues. V was cut by 0 bases and J by 5 bases, with 8 bases left in between. The germline V gene has CDR1 SGDLS and CDR2 YYNGEE. CDR3 DNA: TGTGCCAGCAGCGTAGTGGAGCGATATGGCTACACCTTC. Amino acids: CASSVVERYGYTF.